These T cell receptor beta chains were read from a single sample in a study of CD8 T cells in ankylosing spondylitis. TCRdb processed the 5' RACE reads anew with MiXCR; each CDR3 protein has one entry. The sample consists of around 280,000 distinct CDR3 sequences, 20% of them appearing once. Source material: blood, either unsorted or a sorted T cell fraction (not recorded which). These receptors were obtained from a male donor with ankylosing spondylitis or in good health (not recorded which). Each CDR3 is given with its conserved first and last residue. Each record gives: clone size, D gene, V gene, J gene, CDR3 DNA, CDR3 protein. D genes are given only for firm matches. Part of the rows lack a size; the others show once, few, many or a class for expanded clones.

>.|.|TRBV5-1|TRBJ1-2
TGCGCCAGCAGCTTGGAGGACGAGTACTATGGCTACACCTTC
CASSLEDEYYGYTF
>.|.|TRBV2|TRBJ1-4
TGTGCCAGCAGTGTGGGGGAAAGGGAACTGTTTTTT
CASSVGERELFF
>.|.|TRBV5-1|TRBJ2-2
TGCGCCACCTTGACGAGGACCGGGGAGCTGTTTTTT
CATLTRTGELFF
>few|TRBD2|TRBV4-2|TRBJ2-1
TGTGCCAGCAGCCAAGAGGGCGGGGGGGCCTACAATGAGCAGTTCTTC
CASSQEGGGAYNEQFF
>few|TRBD1|TRBV7-7|TRBJ2-1
TGTGCTAGCAGCAAAGGGGGCGAACAGTTCTTC
CASSKGGEQFF
>few|.|TRBV9|TRBJ2-1
TGTGCCAGCAGCGAGACGACATCCGGAGACTACAATGAGCAGTTCTTC
CASSETTSGDYNEQFF
>.|.|TRBV7-3|TRBJ2-3
TGTGCCAGCAGATCCGACAGGAGCACAGATACGCAGTATTTT
CASRSDRSTDTQYF
>once|.|TRBV5-5|TRBJ2-3
TGTGCCAGCACTACGGGAGTCAGCACAGATACGCAGTATTTT
CASTTGVSTDTQYF
>.|TRBD2|TRBV29-1|TRBJ2-1
TGCAGCGTTGACGCGGGAGTTTCCTACAATGAGCAGTTCTTC
CSVDAGVSYNEQFF
>.|.|TRBV6-1|TRBJ1-6
TGTGCCAGCACCCAATTGACCCGGGACACCAATTCACCCCTCCACTTT
CASTQLTRDTNSPLHF
>few|TRBD2|TRBV5-1|TRBJ2-3
TGCGCCAGCAATAGCGGGAGTGCAGATACGCAGTATTTT
CASNSGSADTQYF
>few|.|TRBV27|TRBJ2-3
TGTGCCAGCAGCCCGACTGCTAGCACAGATACGCAGTATTTT
CASSPTASTDTQYF
>few|.|TRBV5-5|TRBJ2-2
TGTGCCAGCAGCCGGGACGTCGGGAGTGGGGAGCTGTTTTTT
CASSRDVGSGELFF
>.|TRBD1|TRBV18|TRBJ2-5
TGTGCCAGCTCACCGACCCGGGACAGGGCGTCTCGAGAGACCCAGTACTTC
CASSPTRDRASRETQYF
>.|.|TRBV11-2|TRBJ2-3
TGTGCCAGCAGCTTAACCGTGGCAGATACGCAGTATTTT
CASSLTVADTQYF
>few|TRBD2|TRBV20-1|TRBJ2-3
TGCAGTGCTAGCCCAGGGACTAGCCGAACAGATACGCAGTATTTT
CSASPGTSRTDTQYF
>few|.|TRBV28|TRBJ1-5
TGTGCCAGCAACCCTCAGCAGTCAAGCAATCAGCCCCAGCATTTT
CASNPQQSSNQPQHF
>.|TRBD2|TRBV14|TRBJ2-1
TGTGCCAGCAGCCGCGGACTAGCGGGGGCGTATGAGCAGTTCTTC
CASSRGLAGAYEQFF
>.|.|TRBV12-3/TRBV12-4|TRBJ1-6
TGTGCCAGCAGTTTAGACTATTCACCCCTCCACTTT
CASSLDYSPLHF
>.|.|TRBV5-1|TRBJ1-5
TGCGCCAGCAGCTTGAAGCTGCTGGACATCTATAGTCGGAATCAGCCCCAGCATTTT
CASSLKLLDIYSRNQPQHF
>few|TRBD1|TRBV12-3/TRBV12-4|TRBJ2-1
TGTGCCAGCAGTCTCAGGGGACAGGGGACCTACAATGAGCAGTTCTTC
CASSLRGQGTYNEQFF
>.|.|TRBV20-1|TRBJ2-3
TGCAGTGCCCATAAGGGGGGCACAGATACGCAGTATTTT
CSAHKGGTDTQYF
>few|.|TRBV24-1|TRBJ2-1
TGTGCCACCAGTGATCCAACAATAAATGAGCAGTTCTTC
CATSDPTINEQFF
>many|.|TRBV5-1|TRBJ2-1
TGCGCCAGCAGCTTCGGCGGCTACTACAATGAGCAGTTCTTC
CASSFGGYYNEQFF
>.|TRBD1|TRBV12-3/TRBV12-4|TRBJ2-1
TGTGCCAGCAAGCCCGGGACAGGGGGCTTTCGCACTGAGCAGTTCTTC
CASKPGTGGFRTEQFF
>.|.|TRBV27|TRBJ1-2
TGTGCCAGCAGTTTAATTGGTACAGGGAATGGCTACACCTTC
CASSLIGTGNGYTF